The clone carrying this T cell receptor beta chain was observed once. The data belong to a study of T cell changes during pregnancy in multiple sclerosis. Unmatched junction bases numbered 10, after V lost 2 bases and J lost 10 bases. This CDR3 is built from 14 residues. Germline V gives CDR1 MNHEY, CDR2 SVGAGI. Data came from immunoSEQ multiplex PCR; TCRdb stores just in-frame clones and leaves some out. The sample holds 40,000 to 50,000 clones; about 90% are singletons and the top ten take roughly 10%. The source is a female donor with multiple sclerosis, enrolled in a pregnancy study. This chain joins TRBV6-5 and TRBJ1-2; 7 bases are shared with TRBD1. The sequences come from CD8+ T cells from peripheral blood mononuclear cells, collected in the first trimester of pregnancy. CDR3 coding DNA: TGTGCCAGCAGTTACACAAACCGGGACAGTGACTACACCTTC. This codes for CASSYTNRDSDYTF.